What follows describes a single T cell receptor beta chain. The data are from a study of technical replicates of blood from several donors. The protocol was immunoSEQ multiplex PCR, while the TCRdb copy is restricted to in-frame clones and leaves out a portion. Altogether about 78,000 clones are present, around 94% being singletons, with the ten largest covering roughly 0.37%. This CDR3 has 14 residues. V was clipped by 3 bases and J by 7 bases, with 13 bases between them. Germline lookup yields CDR1 MNHNS and CDR2 SASEGT. The sequenced sample consisted of T cells isolated from PBMCs. The V call is TRBV6-1, the J call TRBJ1-5; D ambiguous. The sequence came from a human donor in good health. CDR3 in DNA: TGTGCCAGCAGTGATGTCTCCTCGGGACAGCCCCAGCATTTT. Translating it yields CASSDVSSGQPQHF.